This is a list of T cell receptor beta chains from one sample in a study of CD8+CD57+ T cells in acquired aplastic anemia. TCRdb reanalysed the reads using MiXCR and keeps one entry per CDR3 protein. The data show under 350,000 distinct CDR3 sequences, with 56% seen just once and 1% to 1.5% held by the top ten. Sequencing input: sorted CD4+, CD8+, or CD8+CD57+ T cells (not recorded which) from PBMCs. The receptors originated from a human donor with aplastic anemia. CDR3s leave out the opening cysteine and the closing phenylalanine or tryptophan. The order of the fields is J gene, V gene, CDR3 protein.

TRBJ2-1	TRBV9	ASSVLRELDEQF
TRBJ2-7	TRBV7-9	ASSPGTSGSTYEQY
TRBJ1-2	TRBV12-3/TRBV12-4	ASSTGTVNDGYT
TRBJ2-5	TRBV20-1	SARPPGGRETQY
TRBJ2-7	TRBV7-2	ASSSFSTASYEQY
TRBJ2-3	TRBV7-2	ASSFGGVSSDTQY
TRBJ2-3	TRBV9	ASSPRATDTQY
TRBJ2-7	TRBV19	ASSTMRQNYEQY
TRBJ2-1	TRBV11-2	ASSFTSGDNEQF
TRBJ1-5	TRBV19	ASSRDRFVPQH
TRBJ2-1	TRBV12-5	ASGLVQGSYNEQF